The present TCR beta chain was sequenced within a study of blood T cells in healthy people across ages. This clonotype appeared a few times. The target antigen is unknown. Using a J-beta primer mix together with a sample-barcoded 5' primer, a second PCR was run for roughly 7 to 12 cycles. MiXCR, run by TCRdb on the 5' RACE reads, gives a single entry per CDR3 protein. The table lists roughly 1.7 million distinct CDR3 sequences, around 36% of them singletons. The germline V and J ends were trimmed by 6 bases and 3 bases, with 15 bases remaining between them. The CDR3 runs 16 residues. From germline, CDR1 is MDHEN and CDR2 SYDVKM. Findings and limits, study-wide: TCR beta diversity, measured per million T cells, fell in a roughly linear way with age.

The origin of this receptor is a woman in her 30s in good health. The rearrangement joins TRBV28 to TRBJ2-6; D may be TRBD1 (6 bases). Sequenced input: blood. The CDR3 nucleotides are TGTGCCAGCAGACCTACAGGGATCGGTGGGGCCAACGTCCTGACTTTC. Protein product: CASRPTGIGGANVLTF.